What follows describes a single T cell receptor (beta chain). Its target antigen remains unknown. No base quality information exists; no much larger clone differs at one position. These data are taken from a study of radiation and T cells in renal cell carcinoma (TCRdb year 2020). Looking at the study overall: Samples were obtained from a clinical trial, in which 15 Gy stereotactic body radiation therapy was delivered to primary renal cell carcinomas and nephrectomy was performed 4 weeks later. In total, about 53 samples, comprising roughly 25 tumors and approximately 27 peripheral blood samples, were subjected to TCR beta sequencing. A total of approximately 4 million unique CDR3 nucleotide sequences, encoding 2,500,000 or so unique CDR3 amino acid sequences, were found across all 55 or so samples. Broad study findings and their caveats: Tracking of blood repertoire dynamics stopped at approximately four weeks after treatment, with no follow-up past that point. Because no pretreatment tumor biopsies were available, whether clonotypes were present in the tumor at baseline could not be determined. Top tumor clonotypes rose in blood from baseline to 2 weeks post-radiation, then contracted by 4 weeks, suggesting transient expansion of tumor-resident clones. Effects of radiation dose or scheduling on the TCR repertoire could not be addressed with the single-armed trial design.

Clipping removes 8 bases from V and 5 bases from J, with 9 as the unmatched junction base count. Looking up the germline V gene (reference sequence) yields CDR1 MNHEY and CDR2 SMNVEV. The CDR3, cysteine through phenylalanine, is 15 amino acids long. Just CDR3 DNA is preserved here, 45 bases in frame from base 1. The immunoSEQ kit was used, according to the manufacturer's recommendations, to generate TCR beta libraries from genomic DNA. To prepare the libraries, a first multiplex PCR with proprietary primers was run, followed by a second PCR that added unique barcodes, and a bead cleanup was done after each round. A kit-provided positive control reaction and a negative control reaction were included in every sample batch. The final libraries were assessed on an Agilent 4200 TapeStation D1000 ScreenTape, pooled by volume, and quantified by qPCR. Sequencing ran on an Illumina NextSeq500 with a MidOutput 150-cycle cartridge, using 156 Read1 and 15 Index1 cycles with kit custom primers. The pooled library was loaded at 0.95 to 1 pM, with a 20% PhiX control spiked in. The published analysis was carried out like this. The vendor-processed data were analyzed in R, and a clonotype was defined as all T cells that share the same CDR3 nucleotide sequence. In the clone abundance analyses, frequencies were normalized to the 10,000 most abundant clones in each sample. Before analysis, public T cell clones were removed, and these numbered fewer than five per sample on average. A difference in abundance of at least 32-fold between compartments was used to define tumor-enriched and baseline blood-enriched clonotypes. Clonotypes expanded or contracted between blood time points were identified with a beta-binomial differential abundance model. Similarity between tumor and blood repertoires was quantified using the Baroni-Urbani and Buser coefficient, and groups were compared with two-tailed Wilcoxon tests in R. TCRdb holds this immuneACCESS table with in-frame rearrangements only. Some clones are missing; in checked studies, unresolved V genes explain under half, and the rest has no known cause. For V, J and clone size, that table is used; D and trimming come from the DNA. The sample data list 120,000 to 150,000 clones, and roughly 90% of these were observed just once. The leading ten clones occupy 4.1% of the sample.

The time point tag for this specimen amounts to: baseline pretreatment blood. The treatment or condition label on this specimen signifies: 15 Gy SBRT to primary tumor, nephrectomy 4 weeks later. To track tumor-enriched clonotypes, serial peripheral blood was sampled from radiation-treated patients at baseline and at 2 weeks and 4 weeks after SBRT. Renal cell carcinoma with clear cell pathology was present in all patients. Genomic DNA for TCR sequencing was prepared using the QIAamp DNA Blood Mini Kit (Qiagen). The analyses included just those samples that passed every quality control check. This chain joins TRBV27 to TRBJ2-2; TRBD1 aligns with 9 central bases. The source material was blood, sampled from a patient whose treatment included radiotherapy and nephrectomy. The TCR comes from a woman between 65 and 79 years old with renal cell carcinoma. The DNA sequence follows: TGTGCCAGCTCACTCACAGGGGGCTGGACCGGGGAGCTGTTTTTT. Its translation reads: CASSLTGGWTGELFF.